This passage covers 2 T cell receptor beta chains from one sample sequenced in a study of T cells in Graves' hyperthyroidism and ophthalmopathy. It was RNA transcripts that yielded the amplified TCR beta CDR3 regions. The HTBI set primed first-round TCR CDR3 RT-PCR. A single record per CDR3 protein comes from TCRdb applying MiXCR to the multiplex PCR reads. This sample carries under 300,000 distinct CDR3 sequences, roughly 13% of them seen once, and the ten largest clones take more than 7.5%. Sequenced material: blood. These receptors were taken from a woman aged 25 to 39 with Graves' hyperthyroidism that later progressed to Graves' ophthalmopathy.

This clonotype was seen at least ten times. V gene TRBV20-1 combines with J gene TRBJ2-1; 14 bases map to TRBD2. The V gene's germline CDR1 is DFQATT and CDR2 SNEGSKA (reference sequence). There are 15 residues in the CDR3. V lost 3 bases, J lost 8 bases, and 6 bases stayed unmatched. The DNA of the CDR3 is TGCAGTGCTAGGTCCGGGACTAGCGGGAGAGATGAGCAGTTCTTC. Translating gives CSARSGTSGRDEQFF.

This clonotype was counted at least ten times. The V call is TRBV12-3 or TRBV12-4, the J call TRBJ1-3; D is perhaps TRBD1 (6 bases). The V and J ends lost 6 bases and 0 bases respectively, with 12 bases between them. The CDR3 runs to 15 residues. Here the CDR3 reads CASSPGQSSGNTIYF. The CDR3 coding sequence is TGTGCCAGCAGCCCCGGACAGAGCTCTGGAAACACCATATATTTT.